This paragraph covers one TCR beta chain sequence. This sample is drawn from a study of T cell repertoires in cytomegalovirus infection. V shed 7 bases and J 6 bases; nucleotides not matched to a gene: 5. CDR1 is LNHNV and CDR2 is YYDKDF in the germline V gene (reference sequence). This CDR3 contains 14 residues. TCRdb reprocessed the reads via MiXCR and lists one record per CDR3 protein. The table lists fewer than 550,000 distinct CDR3 sequences, about a third of them singletons. The rearrangement joins TRBV15 to TRBJ1-6, with 8 bases that match TRBD1. Sequenced sample: PBMCs. The sequence was collected from a human donor in good health (CMV status not recorded). Some clones in this sample may be carry-over from other donors' samples. The CDR3 sequence is CATKMTGVNSPLHF. CDR3 DNA: TGTGCCACCAAGATGACAGGGGTTAATTCACCCCTCCACTTT.